Listed below are T cell receptor beta chains from one sample, sequenced in a study of identical twins. One entry per CDR3 protein, called by TCRdb with MiXCR from the 5' RACE reads. The data hold roughly 570,000 distinct CDR3 sequences, with roughly 9.5% observed a single time. This same sample was also taken into another study, of yellow fever vaccine responses in identical twins.

The source material was PBMCs. The source of these receptors is a woman between 18 and 30 years old in good health. Both conserved end residues are part of each CDR3. A D gene is named only where the DNA matches it firmly. Expanded clones are given a class, and other clones once, few, many or no size at all.

D gene: -; J gene: TRBJ1-1; clone size: many; V gene: TRBV20-1; CDR3 protein: CSARGLGLSEAFF; CDR3 DNA: TGCAGTGCTAGGGGGCTGGGGTTATCTGAAGCTTTCTTT
D gene: -; J gene: TRBJ2-1; clone size: -; V gene: TRBV20-1; CDR3 protein: CSAESPGQGAYNEQFF; CDR3 DNA: TGCAGTGCCGAATCACCGGGACAAGGGGCCTACAATGAGCAGTTCTTC
D gene: -; J gene: TRBJ2-7; clone size: many; V gene: TRBV2; CDR3 protein: CASKETVHEQYF; CDR3 DNA: TGTGCCAGCAAAGAGACAGTCCACGAGCAGTACTTC
D gene: -; J gene: TRBJ1-1; clone size: few; V gene: TRBV29-1; CDR3 protein: CSVREMNTEAFF; CDR3 DNA: TGCAGCGTGCGGGAAATGAACACTGAAGCTTTCTTT
D gene: TRBD1; J gene: TRBJ1-4; clone size: -; V gene: TRBV4-1; CDR3 protein: CASSIVTGGSEKLFF; CDR3 DNA: TGCGCCAGCAGTATCGTGACAGGGGGCAGTGAAAAACTGTTTTTT
D gene: -; J gene: TRBJ2-2; clone size: few; V gene: TRBV7-2; CDR3 protein: CASSLKGSGFGELFF; CDR3 DNA: TGTGCCAGCAGCTTAAAGGGCTCTGGGTTCGGGGAGCTGTTTTTT
D gene: -; J gene: TRBJ2-3; clone size: -; V gene: TRBV9; CDR3 protein: CASSVTSRATDTQYF; CDR3 DNA: TGTGCCAGCAGCGTTACTAGTAGAGCCACAGATACGCAGTATTTT
D gene: TRBD1; J gene: TRBJ2-1; clone size: -; V gene: TRBV3-1; CDR3 protein: CASSRDRGETNEQFF; CDR3 DNA: TGTGCCAGCAGCCGTGACAGGGGAGAGACGAATGAGCAGTTCTTC
D gene: TRBD2; J gene: TRBJ2-3; clone size: few; V gene: TRBV27; CDR3 protein: CASGVIGGADTQYF; CDR3 DNA: TGTGCCAGCGGGGTAATCGGGGGGGCAGATACGCAGTATTTT
D gene: -; J gene: TRBJ2-5; clone size: many; V gene: TRBV5-1; CDR3 protein: CASEERGGETQYF; CDR3 DNA: TGCGCCAGCGAGGAACGGGGAGGTGAGACCCAGTACTTC
D gene: TRBD2; J gene: TRBJ2-1; clone size: -; V gene: TRBV27; CDR3 protein: CASSPKPSGGRDEQFF; CDR3 DNA: TGTGCCAGCAGCCCGAAGCCTAGCGGGGGTAGGGATGAGCAGTTCTTC
D gene: -; J gene: TRBJ2-2; clone size: -; V gene: TRBV6-6; CDR3 protein: CASASGSTGELFF; CDR3 DNA: TGTGCCAGCGCTTCGGGGTCCACCGGGGAGCTGTTTTTT
D gene: -; J gene: TRBJ2-2; clone size: -; V gene: TRBV9; CDR3 protein: CASSVTWQTGELFF; CDR3 DNA: TGTGCCAGCAGCGTAACCTGGCAGACCGGGGAGCTGTTTTTT
D gene: -; J gene: TRBJ2-6; clone size: few; V gene: TRBV2; CDR3 protein: CASRPDGSGANVLTF; CDR3 DNA: TGTGCCAGCAGACCGGACGGCTCTGGGGCCAACGTCCTGACTTTC
D gene: -; J gene: TRBJ2-3; clone size: many; V gene: TRBV3-1; CDR3 protein: CASSQPGNTDTQYF; CDR3 DNA: TGTGCCAGCAGCCAGCCGGGGAACACAGATACGCAGTATTTT
D gene: -; J gene: TRBJ2-7; clone size: many; V gene: TRBV4-2; CDR3 protein: CASSSDGPEQYF; CDR3 DNA: TGTGCCAGCAGCTCCGACGGACCCGAGCAGTACTTC
D gene: TRBD2; J gene: TRBJ2-1; clone size: -; V gene: TRBV7-9; CDR3 protein: CASSLARGGGTNNEQFF; CDR3 DNA: TGTGCCAGCAGCTTAGCGCGCGGGGGGGGAACCAACAATGAGCAGTTCTTC
D gene: -; J gene: TRBJ2-1; clone size: many; V gene: TRBV29-1; CDR3 protein: CSVGGPGRSNEQFF; CDR3 DNA: TGCAGCGTTGGGGGCCCGGGGCGTTCCAATGAGCAGTTCTTC
D gene: TRBD1; J gene: TRBJ2-3; clone size: -; V gene: TRBV6-4; CDR3 protein: CASSPGQGDLYTQYF; CDR3 DNA: TGTGCCAGCAGCCCCGGACAGGGAGATTTGTATACGCAGTATTTT
D gene: -; J gene: TRBJ1-2; clone size: few; V gene: TRBV28; CDR3 protein: CASSANGTPLYGYTF; CDR3 DNA: TGTGCCAGCAGTGCTAACGGGACTCCACTTTATGGCTACACCTTC
D gene: TRBD2; J gene: TRBJ2-1; clone size: many; V gene: TRBV29-1; CDR3 protein: CSVEGTSGPSYNEQFF; CDR3 DNA: TGCAGCGTTGAGGGGACTAGCGGGCCTTCCTACAATGAGCAGTTCTTC
D gene: TRBD2; J gene: TRBJ2-3; clone size: many; V gene: TRBV5-1; CDR3 protein: CASSLALAASTDTQYF; CDR3 DNA: TGCGCCAGCAGCTTGGCCCTAGCGGCGAGCACAGATACGCAGTATTTT
D gene: TRBD2; J gene: TRBJ2-1; clone size: many; V gene: TRBV10-3; CDR3 protein: CAATSGRVDEQFF; CDR3 DNA: TGTGCCGCGACTAGCGGGAGAGTCGATGAGCAGTTCTTC